One T cell receptor (beta chain) is described in this entry. Its specific antigen is unknown. No much larger clone is present one base from it, and per-base qualities are unavailable. The patients had resection in Japan or China between the mid-2010s and the late 2010s. The histologic diagnosis of each case was independently confirmed on H&E slides by two lung cancer pathologists. Macro-dissection after pathologic assessment enriched premalignant or tumor cells for nucleic acid extraction. FFPE tissue was used for DNA isolation with the AllPrep DNA/RNA FFPE Kit. The immunoSEQ hsTCRbeta Kit was used to sequence TCR beta CDR3 regions from DNA. As for the original processing: The ImmunoSEQ Analyzer was used to analyse the TCR sequencing data. T cell clonality was defined as 1 minus Pielou's evenness, calculated on productive rearrangements. To measure T cell diversity, the inverse Simpson index was applied to productive templates. T cell density was TCR beta template counts normalized to usable DNA, estimated by amplifying and sequencing housekeeping genes. TCR metrics were compared across histologic stages using two-sided Kruskal-Wallis tests. Imported from immuneACCESS, the table was reduced by TCRdb to in-frame sequences with V and J called. These copies leave out some clones; in studies compared against another copy, an unresolved V gene accounts for under half, and the cause of the remainder is not known. That table furnishes V, J and clone size, whereas the DNA furnished D and trimming. The sample table holds around 12,000 clones, of which 82% were seen once. The top ten constitute approximately 1.5% of the sample.

The data originate from a study of immune evolution from preneoplasia to lung adenocarcinoma (dated by TCRdb to about 2021). Broadly, across the study: HLA loss of heterozygosity was observed in roughly 6.8%, 16% and 36% of AIS, MIA and ADC lesions, respectively, and was not observed in any AAH lesions. The TCR sequencing data were obtained from 45 to 60 patients. The immune data were integrated with whole exome sequencing and methylation data from the same cohort of nodules. POLYSOLVER was used to infer class I HLA alleles from exome data, and LOHHLA was used to detect allele-specific HLA loss. In total, the cohort included 53 patients with pulmonary nodules, all of whom underwent surgical resection. The study profiled immune contexture across lung adenocarcinoma precursors and invasive adenocarcinoma using immune gene expression, TCR sequencing and multiplex immunofluorescence. Sample size was based on specimen availability rather than a prior power calculation. According to the study, about 99 samples went through TCR sequencing. Resected precursor lesions (AAH, AIS, MIA) and invasive adenocarcinomas were each compared against paired morphologically normal lung tissue.

Here is what the overall study found, with its caveats: The highest clonality was observed in normal lung, whereas higher T cell density and diversity but lower clonality appeared to be present in later-stage lesions. Normal lung had the highest top T cell clone frequencies, which appeared to decline progressively from AAH through AIS, MIA and invasive adenocarcinoma. The highest T cell clonality was observed in KRAS-mutant nodules compared with EGFR-mutant or double wild-type lesions. The findings rested on association rather than direct causation, and larger cohorts with long-term follow-up and longitudinal biopsies were considered necessary. Because all patients were from Japan and China, applicability to Western populations was uncertain.

V is shortened by 1 base, J by 5 bases, and the region joining them spans 15 bases. The germline V gene (reference sequence) gives CDR1 as SGHNT and CDR2 as YYREEE. The CDR3 holds 15 amino acids from the cysteine to the phenylalanine. Kept here is only the CDR3 DNA, which spans 45 bases and is read in frame from base 1. The chain is encoded by TRBV5-4 joined to TRBJ1-1; TRBD1 is a possible D gene, resting on 5 matching bases. Sequencing was carried out using FFPE minimally invasive lung adenocarcinoma tissue. Reading the label with the study, this specimen's cell subset or site is: micro-invasive lung adenocarcinoma (MIA). The sequence was collected from a person between 65 and 80 years old with lung adenocarcinoma. The DNA sequence is given as TGTGCCAGCAGCTTGTGGGGAGGGGTAGGTACTGAAGCTTTCTTT. Its translation is CASSLWGGVGTEAFF. Joined to the reference TRBV5-4 and TRBJ1-1 proteins, this CDR3 gives the full variable domain: ETGVTQSPTHLIKTRGQQVTLRCSSQSGHNTVSWYQQALGQGPQFIFQYYREEENGRGNFPPRFSGLQFPNYSSELNVNALELDDSALYLCASSLWGGVGTEAFFGQGTRLTVV.